This note documents a single T cell receptor beta chain sequence. This sample was included in a study of cytomegalovirus exposure and HLA in healthy donors. Looking at the study overall: A previous analysis identified around 120 million unique TCR beta sequences derived from approximately 190 million T cells.

PCR primers comprised 60 Vbeta and 13 Jbeta primers. Clones were sequenced by immunoSEQ multiplex PCR, and TCRdb holds only the in-frame ones, with some missing. The sample has under 150,000 clones, around a tenth seen once. Germline CDR1 is SGHRS and CDR2 is YFSETQ. The J segment lost 5 bases and the V segment lost 4 bases, leaving 8 bases of the junction unmatched. CDR3 length: 15 amino acids. This clonotype was sampled from a man under 40 in good health and CMV-seronegative. The material sequenced was PBMCs. The V and J genes are TRBV5-1 and TRBJ2-4, with 8 bases aligning to TRBD1. The CDR3 DNA follows: TGCGCCAGCAGCCGTCGGACAGGGAGAGAAAACATTCAGTACTTC. Its protein is CASSRRTGRENIQYF.